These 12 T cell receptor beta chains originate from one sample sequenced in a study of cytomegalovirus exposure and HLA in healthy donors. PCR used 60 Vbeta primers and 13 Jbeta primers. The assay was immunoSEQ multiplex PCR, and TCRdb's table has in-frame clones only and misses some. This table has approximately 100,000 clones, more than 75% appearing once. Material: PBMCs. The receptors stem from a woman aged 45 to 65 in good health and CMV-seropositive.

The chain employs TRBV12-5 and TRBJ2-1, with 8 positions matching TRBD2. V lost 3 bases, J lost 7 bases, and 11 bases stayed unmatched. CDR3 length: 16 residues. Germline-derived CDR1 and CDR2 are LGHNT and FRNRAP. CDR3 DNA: TGTGCTAGTGGTTTAAGTGCGGGGGGACCAGGGAATGAGCAGTTCTTC. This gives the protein CASGLSAGGPGNEQFF.

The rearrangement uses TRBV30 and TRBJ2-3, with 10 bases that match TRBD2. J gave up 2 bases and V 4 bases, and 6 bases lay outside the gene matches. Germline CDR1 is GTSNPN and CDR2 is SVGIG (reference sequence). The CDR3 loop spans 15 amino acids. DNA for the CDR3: TGTGCCTGGACGATAGCGGGGGGTATCACAGATACGCAGTATTTT. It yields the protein CAWTIAGGITDTQYF.

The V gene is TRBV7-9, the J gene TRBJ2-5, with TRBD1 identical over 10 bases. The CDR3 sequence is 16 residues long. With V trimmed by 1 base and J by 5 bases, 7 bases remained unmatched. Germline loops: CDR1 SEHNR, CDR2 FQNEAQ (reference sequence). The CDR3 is CASSLGDRGVRETQYF. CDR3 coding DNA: TGTGCCAGCAGCTTAGGGGACAGGGGCGTCCGGGAGACCCAGTACTTC. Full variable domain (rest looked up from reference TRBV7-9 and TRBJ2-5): DTGVSQNPRHKITKRGQNVTFRCDPISEHNRLYWYRQTLGQGPEFLTYFQNEAQLEKSRLLSDRFSAERPKGSFSTLEIQRTEQGDSAMYLCASSLGDRGVRETQYFGPGTRLLVL.

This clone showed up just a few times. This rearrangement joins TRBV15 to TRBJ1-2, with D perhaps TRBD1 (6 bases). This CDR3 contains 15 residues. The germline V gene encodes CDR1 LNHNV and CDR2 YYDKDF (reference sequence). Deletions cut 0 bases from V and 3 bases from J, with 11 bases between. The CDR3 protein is CATSRELGGDYGYTF. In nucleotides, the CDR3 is TGTGCCACCAGCAGAGAATTAGGGGGGGACTATGGCTACACCTTC.

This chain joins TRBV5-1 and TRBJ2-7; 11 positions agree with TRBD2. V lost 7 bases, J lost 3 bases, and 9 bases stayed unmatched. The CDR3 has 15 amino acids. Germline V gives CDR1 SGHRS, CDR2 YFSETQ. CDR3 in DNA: TGCGCCAGCCAGACACTAGCGGGGGAAGGCTACGAGCAGTACTTC. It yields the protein CASQTLAGEGYEQYF.

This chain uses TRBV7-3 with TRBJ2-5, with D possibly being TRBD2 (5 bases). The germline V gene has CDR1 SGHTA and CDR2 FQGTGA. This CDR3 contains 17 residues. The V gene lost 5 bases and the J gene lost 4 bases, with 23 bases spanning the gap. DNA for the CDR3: TGTGCCAGCAGCCTAGGCCCCTGGACTGGCGGGCCAGAGACCCAGTACTTC. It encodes CASSLGPWTGGPETQYF.

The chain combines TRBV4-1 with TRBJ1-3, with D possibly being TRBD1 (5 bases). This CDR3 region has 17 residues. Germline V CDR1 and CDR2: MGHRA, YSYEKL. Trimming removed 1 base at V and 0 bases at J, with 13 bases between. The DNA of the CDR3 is TGCGCCAGCAGCCAAGGCGGGGCGATATTCTCTGGAAACACCATATATTTT. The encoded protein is CASSQGGAIFSGNTIYF.

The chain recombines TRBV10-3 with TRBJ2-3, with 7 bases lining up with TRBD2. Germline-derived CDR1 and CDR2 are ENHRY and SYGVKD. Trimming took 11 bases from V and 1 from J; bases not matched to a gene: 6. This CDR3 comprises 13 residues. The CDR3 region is CAVGAGGTDTQYF. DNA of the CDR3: TGTGCCGTCGGGGCGGGGGGCACAGATACGCAGTATTTT.

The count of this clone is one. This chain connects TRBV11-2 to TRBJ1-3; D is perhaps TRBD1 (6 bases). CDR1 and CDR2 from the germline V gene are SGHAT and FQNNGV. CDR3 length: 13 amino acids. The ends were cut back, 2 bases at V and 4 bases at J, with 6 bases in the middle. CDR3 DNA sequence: TGTGCCAGCAGCTTAACAGGGGGAAACACCATATATTTT. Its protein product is CASSLTGGNTIYF.

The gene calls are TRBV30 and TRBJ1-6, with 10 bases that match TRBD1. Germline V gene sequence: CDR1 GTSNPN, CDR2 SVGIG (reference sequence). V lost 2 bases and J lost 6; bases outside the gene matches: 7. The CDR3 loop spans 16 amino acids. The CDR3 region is CAWSSPGDRGNSPLHF. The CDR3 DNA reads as TGTGCCTGGAGTTCTCCCGGGGACAGGGGTAATTCACCCCTCCACTTT.

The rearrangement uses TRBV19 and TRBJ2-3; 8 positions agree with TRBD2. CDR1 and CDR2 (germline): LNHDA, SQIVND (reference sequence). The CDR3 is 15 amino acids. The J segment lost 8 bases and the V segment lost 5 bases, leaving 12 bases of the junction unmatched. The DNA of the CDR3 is TGTGCCAGTAGTCCGACCCCCGGGAGGGACTCTACGCAGTATTTT. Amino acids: CASSPTPGRDSTQYF.

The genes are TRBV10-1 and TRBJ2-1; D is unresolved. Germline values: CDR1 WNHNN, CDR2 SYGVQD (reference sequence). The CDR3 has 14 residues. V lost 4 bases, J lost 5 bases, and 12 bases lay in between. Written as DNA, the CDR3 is TGCGCCAGCAGTGGAAGTAGAGCCGACAATGAGCAGTTCTTC. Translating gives CASSGSRADNEQFF.